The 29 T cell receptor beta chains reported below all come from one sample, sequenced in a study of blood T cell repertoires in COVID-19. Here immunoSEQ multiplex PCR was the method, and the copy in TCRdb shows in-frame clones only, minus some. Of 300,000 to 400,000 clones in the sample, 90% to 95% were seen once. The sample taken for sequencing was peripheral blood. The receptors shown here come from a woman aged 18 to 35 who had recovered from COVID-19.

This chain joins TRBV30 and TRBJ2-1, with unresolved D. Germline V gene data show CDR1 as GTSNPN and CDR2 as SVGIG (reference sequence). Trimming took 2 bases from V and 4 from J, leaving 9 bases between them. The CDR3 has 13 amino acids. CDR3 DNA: TGTGCCTGGAGTTATAGACTTTACAATGAGCAGTTCTTC. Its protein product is CAWSYRLYNEQFF. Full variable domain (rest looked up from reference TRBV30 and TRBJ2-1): SQTIHQWPATLVQPVGSPLSLECTVEGTSNPNLYWYRQAAGRGLQLLFYSVGIGQISSEVPQNLSASRPQDRQFILSSKKLLLSDSGFYLCAWSYRLYNEQFFGPGTRLTVL.

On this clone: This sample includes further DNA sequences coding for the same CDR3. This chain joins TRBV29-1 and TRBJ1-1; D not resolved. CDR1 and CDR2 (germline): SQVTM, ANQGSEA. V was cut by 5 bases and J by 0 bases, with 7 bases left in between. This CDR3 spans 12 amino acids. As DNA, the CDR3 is TGCAGCGTTACTAGGATGAACACTGAAGCTTTCTTT. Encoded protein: CSVTRMNTEAFF. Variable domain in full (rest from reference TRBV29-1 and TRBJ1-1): SAVISQKPSRDICQRGTSLTIQCQVDSQVTMMFWYRQQPGQSLTLIATANQGSEATYESGFVIDKFPISRPNLTFSTLTVSNMSPEDSSIYLCSVTRMNTEAFFGQGTRLTVV.

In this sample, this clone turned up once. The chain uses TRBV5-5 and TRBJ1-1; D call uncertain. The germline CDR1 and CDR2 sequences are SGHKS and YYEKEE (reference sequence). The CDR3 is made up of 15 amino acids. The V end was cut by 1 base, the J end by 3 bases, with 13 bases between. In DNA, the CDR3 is TGTGCCAGCAGCTTGAGAGGACGGGAGGACACTGAAGCTTTCTTT. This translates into CASSLRGREDTEAFF.

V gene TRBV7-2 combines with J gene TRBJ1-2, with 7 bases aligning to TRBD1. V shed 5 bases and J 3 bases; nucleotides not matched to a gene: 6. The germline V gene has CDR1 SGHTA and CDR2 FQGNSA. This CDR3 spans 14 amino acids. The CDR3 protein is CASSRNRGDYGYTF. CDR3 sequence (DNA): TGTGCCAGCAGCCGTAACAGGGGCGACTATGGCTACACCTTC.

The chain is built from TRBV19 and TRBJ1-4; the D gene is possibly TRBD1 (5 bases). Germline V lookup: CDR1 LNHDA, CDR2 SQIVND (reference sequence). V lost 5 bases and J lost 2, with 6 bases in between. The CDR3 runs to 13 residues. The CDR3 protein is CASSPGTNEKLFF. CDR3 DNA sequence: TGTGCCAGTAGTCCAGGGACTAATGAAAAACTGTTTTTT.

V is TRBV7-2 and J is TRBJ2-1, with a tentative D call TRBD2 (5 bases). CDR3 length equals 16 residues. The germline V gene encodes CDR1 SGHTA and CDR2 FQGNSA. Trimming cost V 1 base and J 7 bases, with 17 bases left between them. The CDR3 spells CASSLVTRARGNEQFF. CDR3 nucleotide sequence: TGTGCCAGCAGCTTAGTCACTAGGGCCCGGGGTAATGAGCAGTTCTTC.

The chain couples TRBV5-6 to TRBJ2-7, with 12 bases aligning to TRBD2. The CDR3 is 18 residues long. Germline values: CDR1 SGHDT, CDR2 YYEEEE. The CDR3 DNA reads TGTGCCAGCAGTTTGGAAAGGAAACTAGCGGGAGGCCCCTACGAGCAGTACGTC. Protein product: CASSLERKLAGGPYEQYV.

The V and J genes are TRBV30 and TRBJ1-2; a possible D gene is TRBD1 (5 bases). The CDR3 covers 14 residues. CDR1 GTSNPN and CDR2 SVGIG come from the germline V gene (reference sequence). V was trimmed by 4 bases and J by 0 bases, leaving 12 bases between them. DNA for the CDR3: TGTGCCTGGATCATCCGGGACTCTAACTATGGCTACACCTTC. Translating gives CAWIIRDSNYGYTF. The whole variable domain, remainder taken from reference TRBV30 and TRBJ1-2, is SQTIHQWPATLVQPVGSPLSLECTVEGTSNPNLYWYRQAAGRGLQLLFYSVGIGQISSEVPQNLSASRPQDRQFILSSKKLLLSDSGFYLCAWIIRDSNYGYTFGSGTRLTVV.

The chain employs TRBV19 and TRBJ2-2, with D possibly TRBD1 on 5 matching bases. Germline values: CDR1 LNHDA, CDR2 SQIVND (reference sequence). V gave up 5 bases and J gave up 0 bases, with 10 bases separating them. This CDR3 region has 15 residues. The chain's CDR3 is CASSFGATNTGELFF. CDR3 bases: TGTGCCAGTAGTTTTGGGGCGACGAACACCGGGGAGCTGTTTTTT.

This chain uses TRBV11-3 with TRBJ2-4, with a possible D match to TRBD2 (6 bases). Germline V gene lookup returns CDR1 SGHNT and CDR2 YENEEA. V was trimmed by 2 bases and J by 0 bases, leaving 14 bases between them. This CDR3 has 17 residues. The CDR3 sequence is CASSLLLVGGAKNIQYF. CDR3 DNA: TGTGCCAGCAGCTTACTTTTAGTGGGAGGAGCCAAAAACATTCAGTACTTC. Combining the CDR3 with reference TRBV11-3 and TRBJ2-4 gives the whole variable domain EAGVVQSPRYKIIEKKQPVAFWCNPISGHNTLYWYLQNLGQGPELLIRYENEEAVDDSQLPKDRFSAERLKGVDSTLKIQPAELGDSAVYLCASSLLLVGGAKNIQYFGAGTRLSVL.

In DNA form, the CDR3 reads TGTGCCAGCAGTTACTCGGCAGGGGGCCCCCATGCTCTGAGCACTGAAGCTTTCTTT. Residues: CASSYSAGGPHALSTEAFF. The chain uses TRBV6-2 or TRBV6-3 and TRBJ1-1; TRBD1 matches 8 bases. The CDR3 consists of 19 residues. CDR1 and CDR2 (germline): MNHEY, SVGEGT. J lost 4 bases, V lost 0 bases, and 16 bases had no gene match.

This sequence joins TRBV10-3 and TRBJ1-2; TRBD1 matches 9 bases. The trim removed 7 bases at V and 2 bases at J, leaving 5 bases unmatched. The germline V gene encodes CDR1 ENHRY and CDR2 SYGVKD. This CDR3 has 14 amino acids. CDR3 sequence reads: CAITWDRENYGYTF. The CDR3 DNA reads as TGTGCCATCACCTGGGACAGGGAGAACTATGGCTACACCTTC.

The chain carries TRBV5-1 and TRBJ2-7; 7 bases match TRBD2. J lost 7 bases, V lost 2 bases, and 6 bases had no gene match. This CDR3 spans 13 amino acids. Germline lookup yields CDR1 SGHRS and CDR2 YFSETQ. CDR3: CASSFGGTEEQYV. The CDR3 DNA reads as TGCGCCAGCAGCTTCGGGGGGACGGAAGAGCAGTACGTC.

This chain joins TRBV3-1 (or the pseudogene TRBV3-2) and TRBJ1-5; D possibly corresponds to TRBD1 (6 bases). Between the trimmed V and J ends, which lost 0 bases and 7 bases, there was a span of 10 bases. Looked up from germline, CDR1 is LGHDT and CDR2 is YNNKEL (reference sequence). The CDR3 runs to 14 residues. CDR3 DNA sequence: TGTGCCAGCAGCCAAGAAGACAGGTCACAGCCCCAGCATTTT. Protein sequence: CASSQEDRSQPQHF.

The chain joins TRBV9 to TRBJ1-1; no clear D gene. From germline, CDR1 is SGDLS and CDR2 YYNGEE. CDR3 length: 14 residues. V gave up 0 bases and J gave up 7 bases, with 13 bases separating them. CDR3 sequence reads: CASSVAPSAVEAFF. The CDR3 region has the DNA TGTGCCAGCAGCGTAGCACCCTCCGCAGTTGAAGCTTTCTTT.

CDR3 sequence: CASSVTRSTDTQYF. DNA of the CDR3: TGTGCCAGCAGCGTCACTAGATCCACAGATACGCAGTATTTT. The genes are TRBV11-3 and TRBJ2-3; TRBD2 might be the D (5 bases). Germline V gene sequence: CDR1 SGHNT, CDR2 YENEEA. V was shortened by 5 bases and J by 2 bases, with 11 bases between the two germline ends. This CDR3 spans 14 amino acids.

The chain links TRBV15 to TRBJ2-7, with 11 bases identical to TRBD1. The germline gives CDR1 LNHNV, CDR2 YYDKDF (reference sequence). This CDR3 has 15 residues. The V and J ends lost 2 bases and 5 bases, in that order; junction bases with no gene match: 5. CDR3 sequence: CATSRLGQGVHEQYV. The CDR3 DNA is TGTGCCACCAGCAGATTGGGACAGGGGGTACACGAGCAGTACGTC.

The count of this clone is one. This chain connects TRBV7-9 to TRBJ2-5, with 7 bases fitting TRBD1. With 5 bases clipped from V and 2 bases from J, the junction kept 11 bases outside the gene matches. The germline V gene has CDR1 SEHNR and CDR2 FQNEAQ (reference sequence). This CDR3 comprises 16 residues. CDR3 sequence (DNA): TGTGCCAGCAGCCTCACAGGGGAGAAAAAACAAGAGACCCAGTACTTC. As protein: CASSLTGEKKQETQYF.

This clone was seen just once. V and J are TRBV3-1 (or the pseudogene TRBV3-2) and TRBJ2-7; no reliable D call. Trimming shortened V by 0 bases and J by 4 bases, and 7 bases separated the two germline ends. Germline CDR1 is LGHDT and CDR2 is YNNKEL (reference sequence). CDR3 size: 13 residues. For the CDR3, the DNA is TGTGCCAGCAGCCAAGATCCCCTGTACGAGCAGTACGTC. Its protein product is CASSQDPLYEQYV.

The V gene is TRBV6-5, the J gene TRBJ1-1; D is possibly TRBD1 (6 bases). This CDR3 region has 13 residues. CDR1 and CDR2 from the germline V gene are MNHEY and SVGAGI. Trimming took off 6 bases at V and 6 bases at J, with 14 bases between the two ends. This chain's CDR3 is CASRGGQGSEAFF. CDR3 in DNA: TGTGCCAGCAGGGGGGGGCAGGGATCTGAAGCTTTCTTT.

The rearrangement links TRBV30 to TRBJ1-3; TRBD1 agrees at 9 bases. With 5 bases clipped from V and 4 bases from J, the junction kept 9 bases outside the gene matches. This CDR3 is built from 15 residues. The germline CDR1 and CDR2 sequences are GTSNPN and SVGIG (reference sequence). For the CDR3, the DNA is TGTGCCTGGGGTCACTGGGACAGGGCCGGAAACACCATATATTTT. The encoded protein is CAWGHWDRAGNTIYF.

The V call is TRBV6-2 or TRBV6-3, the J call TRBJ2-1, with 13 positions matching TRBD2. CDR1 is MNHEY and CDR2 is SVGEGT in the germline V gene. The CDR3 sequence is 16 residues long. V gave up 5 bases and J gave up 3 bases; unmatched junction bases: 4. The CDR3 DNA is TGTGCCAGCAGTCAGGGGACTAGCGGGAACTACAATGAGCAGTTCTTC. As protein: CASSQGTSGNYNEQFF.

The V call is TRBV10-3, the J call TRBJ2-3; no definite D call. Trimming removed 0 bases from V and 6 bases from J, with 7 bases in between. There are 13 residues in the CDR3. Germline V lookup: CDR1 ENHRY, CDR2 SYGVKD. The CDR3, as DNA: TGTGCCATCAGTGAGTCATCTTTTGATACGCAGTATTTT. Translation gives CAISESSFDTQYF.

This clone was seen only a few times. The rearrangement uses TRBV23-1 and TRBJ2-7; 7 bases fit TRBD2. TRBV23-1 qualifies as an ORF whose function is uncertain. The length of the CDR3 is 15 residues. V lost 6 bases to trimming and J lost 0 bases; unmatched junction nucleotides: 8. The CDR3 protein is CASRTGLRSSYEQYV. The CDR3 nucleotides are TGCGCCAGCAGGACGGGACTACGAAGCTCCTACGAGCAGTACGTC.

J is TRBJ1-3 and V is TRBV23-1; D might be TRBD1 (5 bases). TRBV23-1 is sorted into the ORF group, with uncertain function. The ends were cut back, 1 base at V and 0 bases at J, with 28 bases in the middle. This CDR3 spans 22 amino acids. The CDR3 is CASSQFPRQPRRKEGSGNTIYF. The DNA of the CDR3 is TGCGCCAGCAGTCAATTTCCGAGACAGCCCAGGAGAAAAGAAGGCTCTGGAAACACCATATATTTT.

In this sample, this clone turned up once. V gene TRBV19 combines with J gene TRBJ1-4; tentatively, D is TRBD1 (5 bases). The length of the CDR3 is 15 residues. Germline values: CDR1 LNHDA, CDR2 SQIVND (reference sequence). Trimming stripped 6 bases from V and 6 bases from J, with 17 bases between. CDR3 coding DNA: TGTGCCAGTAGCCCGGAGGGCAGGGTAGATGAAAAACTGTTTTTT. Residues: CASSPEGRVDEKLFF. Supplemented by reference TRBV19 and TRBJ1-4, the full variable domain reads DGGITQSPKYLFRKEGQNVTLSCEQNLNHDAMYWYRQDPGQGLRLIYYSQIVNDFQKGDIAEGYSVSREKKESFPLTVTSAQKNPTAFYLCASSPEGRVDEKLFFGSGTQLSVL.

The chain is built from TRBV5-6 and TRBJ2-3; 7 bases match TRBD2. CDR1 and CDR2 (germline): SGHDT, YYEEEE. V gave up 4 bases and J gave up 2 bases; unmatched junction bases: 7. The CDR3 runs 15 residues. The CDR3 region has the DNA TGTGCCAGCAGCATGAAAGCGGGATACACAGATACGCAGTATTTT. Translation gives CASSMKAGYTDTQYF.

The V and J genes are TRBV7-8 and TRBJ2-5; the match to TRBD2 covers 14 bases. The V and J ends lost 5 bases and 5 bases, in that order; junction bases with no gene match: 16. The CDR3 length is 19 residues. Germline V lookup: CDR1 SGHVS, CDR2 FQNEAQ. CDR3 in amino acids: CASSGGLAGEGLVHETQYF. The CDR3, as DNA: TGTGCCAGCAGCGGGGGACTAGCGGGAGAAGGTCTTGTCCACGAGACCCAGTACTTC.

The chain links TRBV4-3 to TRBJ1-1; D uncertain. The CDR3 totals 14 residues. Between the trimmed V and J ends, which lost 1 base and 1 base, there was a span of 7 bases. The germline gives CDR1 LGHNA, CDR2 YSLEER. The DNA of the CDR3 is TGCGCCAGCAGCCAAGTTCCTAAGAACACTGAAGCTTTCTTT. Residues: CASSQVPKNTEAFF.